One sample yielded the 10 T cell receptor beta chains listed below, sequenced in a study of CD8+ T cells in alopecia areata. Peripheral blood and lesional scalp punch biopsies were taken from alopecia areata patients. RNA, once extracted, was reverse transcribed into cDNA for use as the sequencing template. Assay: immunoSEQ multiplex PCR; the TCRdb copy retains only in-frame clones and omits some. Of fewer than 20,000 clones listed, almost 60% are singletons. The sequencing sample was made of skin. The receptors here all came from a human donor with alopecia areata.

For the CDR3, the DNA is TGTGCCAGCAGCTTATCCCAGTTGTATAACTATGGCTACACCTTC. The encoded protein is CASSLSQLYNYGYTF. The chain combines TRBV7-9 with TRBJ1-2; D call uncertain. Germline values: CDR1 SEHNR, CDR2 FQNEAQ (reference sequence). The CDR3 spans 15 residues. Deletions cut 2 bases from V and 1 base from J, with 11 bases between.

The DNA for the CDR3 is TGTGCCAGCAGCCAAGAAATGGGCGAGGGGGGGCCGACCCTATATGGCTACACCTTC. Its translation: CASSQEMGEGGPTLYGYTF. The J gene is TRBJ1-2, the V gene TRBV14; D is perhaps TRBD1 (6 bases). The CDR3 is 19 residues long. V dropped 0 bases and J dropped 5 bases, with 25 bases sitting between them. Germline values: CDR1 SGHDN, CDR2 FVKESK.

This clone was picked up a small number of times. V usage is TRBV6-5 and J usage is TRBJ2-3, with D unresolved. The V end was cut by 5 bases, the J end by 4 bases, with 13 bases between. The germline V gene has CDR1 MNHEY and CDR2 SVGAGI. The CDR3 contains 14 residues. CDR3 region: CASSLKLLADTQYF. The CDR3 DNA reads as TGTGCCAGCAGTCTAAAACTGCTAGCAGATACGCAGTATTTT.

The chain is built from TRBV15 and TRBJ2-5; D ambiguous. With 5 bases removed from V and 5 bases from J, the gap between germline ends came to 6 bases. Looked up from germline, CDR1 is LNHNV and CDR2 is YYDKDF (reference sequence). The CDR3 extends over 11 amino acids. The CDR3 nucleotides are TGTGCCACCAGCGTCGGGGAGACCCAGTACTTC. Amino acid sequence: CATSVGETQYF.

A few counts support this clone. The V gene is TRBV7-3, the J gene TRBJ2-1, with 7 bases identical to TRBD2. Germline assignment: CDR1 SGHTA and CDR2 FQGTGA. After removal of 2 bases from V and 0 bases from J, the junction contained 4 bases not matched to a gene. The CDR3 has 16 residues. CDR3 loop: CASSLDGRSSYNEQFF. DNA of the CDR3: TGTGCCAGCAGCTTAGACGGGAGGAGCTCCTACAATGAGCAGTTCTTC.

This clone has a handful of counts. The chain combines TRBV2 with TRBJ2-5, with D uncertain. The closer fit of TRBJ2-7 to the DNA end suggests the J call may be wrong. The CDR3 runs to 13 residues. Germline loops: CDR1 SNHLY, CDR2 FYNNEI. The CDR3 DNA is TGTGCCAGCAATGGGATTTTTAACTACGAGCAGTACTTC. Translated, it gives CASNGIFNYEQYF.

This clone came up a few times. The J gene is TRBJ2-1, the V gene TRBV27; 13 bases line up with TRBD2. Germline V gene data show CDR1 as MNHEY and CDR2 as SMNVEV (reference sequence). The CDR3 is 18 residues long. V was pared by 8 bases and J by 7 bases, with 17 bases of the junction left unmatched. The CDR3 region is CASGTSGLAGVYLNEQFF. CDR3 coding DNA: TGTGCCAGCGGTACTAGCGGACTAGCGGGAGTCTATTTGAATGAGCAGTTCTTC.

V gene TRBV6-1 combines with J gene TRBJ2-5, with D unclear. Deletions cut 6 bases from V and 5 bases from J, with 7 bases between. The length of the CDR3 is 11 residues. CDR1 is MNHNS and CDR2 is SASEGT in the germline V gene. CDR3 loop: CASRERETQYF. The DNA of the CDR3 is TGTGCCAGCAGAGAAAGGGAGACCCAGTACTTC.

This clone was seen a few times. V gene TRBV7-2 combines with J gene TRBJ2-7; 10 bases fit TRBD2. The V gene end was trimmed by 6 bases and the J gene end by 0 bases; junction bases not matched to a gene: 8. Germline values: CDR1 SGHTA, CDR2 FQGNSA. The length of the CDR3 is 16 residues. CDR3 sequence reads: CASSQNSGRPSYEQYF. As DNA, the CDR3 is TGTGCCAGCAGTCAGAATAGCGGGAGGCCCTCCTACGAGCAGTACTTC.

The genes are TRBV28 and TRBJ2-5, with 8 bases fitting TRBD1. V shed 4 bases and J 3 bases; nucleotides not matched to a gene: 4. CDR3 length: 14 amino acids. CDR1 and CDR2 (germline): MDHEN, SYDVKM. The CDR3 spells CASSSPDREETQYF. CDR3 coding DNA: TGTGCCAGCAGTTCCCCGGACAGGGAAGAGACCCAGTACTTC.